The rows below give T cell receptor beta chains drawn from one sample of a study of regulatory T cells in long-lasting Graves disease. TCRdb processed the multiplex PCR reads anew with MiXCR; each CDR3 protein has one entry. The data show roughly 400,000 distinct CDR3 sequences, around 20% seen once. The specimen comprised peripheral blood mononuclear cells (PBMCs), sampled when the disease was refractory, from a patient treated with antithyroid drugs. The receptors stem from a female donor with Graves disease. The CDR3 runs from the conserved cysteine through the conserved F or W. D genes are given only for firm matches. Some rows mark clone size as missing; the rest say once, few, many or name a class of expanded clone.

TRBV10-3,many,.,TRBJ2-4,14,CAISDGLAKNIQYF,TGTGCCATCAGTGATGGCCTAGCCAAAAACATTCAGTACTTC
TRBV15,.,.,TRBJ1-5,14,CATSRDQGLRPQHF,TGTGCCACCAGCAGAGATCAGGGACTCCGGCCCCAGCATTTT
TRBV19,many,.,TRBJ1-1,15,CASSIGGNWNTEAFF,TGTGCCAGTAGTATAGGGGGCAACTGGAACACTGAAGCTTTCTTT
TRBV5-6,.,.,TRBJ2-7,15,CASSLGELQGYEQYF,TGTGCCAGCAGCTTGGGAGAGTTACAGGGATACGAGCAGTACTTC
TRBV28,many,.,TRBJ2-7,11,CASSSFYEQYF,TGTGCCAGCAGTTCCTTCTACGAGCAGTACTTC
TRBV7-2,.,TRBD1,TRBJ2-5,16,CASSLNDRGQRETQYF,TGTGCCAGCAGCTTAAACGACAGGGGGCAGCGAGAGACCCAGTACTTC
TRBV10-2,.,TRBD2,TRBJ2-7,14,CASSENPGGYEQYF,TGCGCCAGCAGTGAGAACCCGGGAGGATACGAGCAGTACTTC
TRBV7-2,many,.,TRBJ2-7,13,CASSHRQAYEQYF,TGTGCCAGCAGCCATCGACAGGCTTACGAGCAGTACTTC
TRBV20-1,.,.,TRBJ2-7,12,CSANRENYEQYF,TGCAGTGCTAACAGGGAGAACTACGAGCAGTACTTC
TRBV20-1,many,TRBD1,TRBJ1-4,15,CSVVELDRGRGKLFF,TGCAGTGTAGTGGAGCTAGACAGGGGGCGCGGAAAACTGTTTTTT
TRBV29-1,.,.,TRBJ2-7,12,CSVETASYEQYF,TGCAGCGTTGAAACGGCCTCCTACGAGCAGTACTTC
TRBV27,many,.,TRBJ1-2,13,CASAPGSSYGYTF,TGTGCCAGCGCCCCGGGCAGCTCCTATGGCTACACCTTC
TRBV10-1,many,TRBD2,TRBJ2-4,18,CASSGGTSGALAKNIQYF,TGCGCCAGCAGTGGTGGGACTAGCGGAGCCTTAGCCAAAAACATTCAGTACTTC
TRBV20-1,.,.,TRBJ2-7,12,CSARTSSYEQYF,TGCAGTGCCCGGACCAGCTCCTACGAGCAGTACTTC
TRBV7-9,.,.,TRBJ2-7,13,CASSSQEGHEQYF,TGTGCCAGCAGCTCCCAGGAGGGCCACGAGCAGTACTTC
TRBV7-9,many,.,TRBJ2-3,15,CASSYTGASTDTQYF,TGTGCCAGCAGCTATACAGGAGCTAGCACAGATACGCAGTATTTT
TRBV2,many,TRBD1,TRBJ1-2,12,CASSDDRARYTF,TGTGCCAGCAGCGATGACAGGGCCCGTTACACCTTC
TRBV2,many,TRBD1,TRBJ1-2,15,CASRLQGIYIYGYTF,TGTGCCAGCAGACTACAGGGGATCTACATCTATGGCTACACCTTC
TRBV7-2,many,TRBD2,TRBJ2-7,14,CASSSTSDSYEQYF,TGTGCCAGCAGCTCGACTAGCGATTCCTACGAGCAGTACTTC
TRBV2,many,TRBD1,TRBJ2-1,15,CASRYRGRGYEEQFF,TGTGCCAGCAGATACAGGGGGCGCGGGTATGAAGAGCAGTTCTTC
TRBV2,once,TRBD1,TRBJ2-2,16,CASSPGTGENTGELFF,TGTGCCAGCAGTCCCGGGACAGGGGAGAACACCGGGGAGCTGTTTTTT
TRBV2,many,.,TRBJ1-5,15,CASRGTFDSNQPQHF,TGTGCCAGCAGAGGGACTTTCGATAGCAATCAGCCCCAGCATTTT
TRBV4-2,.,TRBD2,TRBJ2-7,16,CASSQGELSGRGEQYF,TGTGCCAGCAGCCAAGGTGAGCTCAGCGGGAGAGGCGAGCAGTACTTC
TRBV12-3/TRBV12-4,many,TRBD1,TRBJ2-5,14,CASSQGEFQETQYF,TGTGCCAGCAGTCAGGGGGAATTCCAAGAGACCCAGTACTTC
TRBV5-1,.,.,TRBJ2-2,15,CASSWRTANTGEPFF,TGCGCCAGCAGCTGGAGGACAGCCAACACCGGGGAGCCGTTTTTT
TRBV11-2,.,.,TRBJ2-2,15,CASSLVTGNTGELFF,TGTGCCAGCAGCTTAGTGACAGGCAACACCGGGGAGCTGTTTTTT
TRBV10-3,many,.,TRBJ2-2,14,CATKTGMDTGELFF,TGTGCCACCAAGACAGGAATGGACACCGGGGAGCTGTTTTTT
TRBV24-1,.,TRBD2,TRBJ2-4,15,CATSDFKREGLNSNF,TGTGCCACCAGTGATTTCAAGCGGGAGGGCCTAAATTCGAACTTC
TRBV15,many,TRBD1,TRBJ1-2,14,CATSKIQGNYGYTF,TGTGCCACCAGCAAGATACAGGGGAACTATGGCTACACCTTC
TRBV7-9,.,.,TRBJ2-2,12,CASIGSFRELFF,TGTGCCAGCATTGGGTCATTTCGGGAGCTGTTTTTT
TRBV3-1,.,.,TRBJ2-1,12,CAGSQVVVRQFF,TGTGCCGGCAGCCAAGTGGTTGTGAGGCAGTTCTTC
TRBV12-3/TRBV12-4,many,.,TRBJ2-7,17,CASSLGGRETSSYEQYF,TGTGCCAGCAGTTTAGGGGGACGGGAGACCAGCTCCTACGAGCAGTACTTC
TRBV30,.,TRBD1,TRBJ2-7,15,CAWAGVAGGIREQYF,TGTGCCTGGGCTGGGGTGGCAGGGGGCATTCGCGAGCAGTACTTC
TRBV12-3/TRBV12-4,many,TRBD1,TRBJ1-2,16,CASRPIGTGSNYGYTF,TGTGCCAGCAGACCGATTGGGACAGGGTCCAACTATGGCTACACCTTC
TRBV11-2,.,TRBD2,TRBJ2-7,15,CASSWGLAYSYEQYF,TGTGCCAGCAGCTGGGGACTAGCGTACTCCTACGAGCAGTACTTC
TRBV2,many,.,TRBJ2-5,13,CASTSFQQETQYF,TGTGCCAGCACCTCATTCCAGCAAGAGACCCAGTACTTC
TRBV28,many,.,TRBJ1-2,17,CASSLWDSDRHPYGYTF,TGTGCCAGCAGTTTATGGGATAGTGACAGGCATCCCTATGGCTACACCTTC
TRBV3-1,many,.,TRBJ2-7,13,CASSSNSGYEQYF,TGTGCCAGCAGCTCCAATAGCGGATACGAGCAGTACTTC
TRBV25-1,many,.,TRBJ2-7,16,CASSDVGGQYSYEQYF,TGTGCCAGCAGTGACGTGGGAGGCCAGTACTCCTACGAGCAGTACTTC
TRBV20-1,.,.,TRBJ2-2,14,CSAGGPAPTGELFF,TGCAGTGCTGGAGGGCCGGCACCCACCGGGGAGCTGTTTTTT
TRBV7-9,.,.,TRBJ2-7,13,CASSLSQLYEQYF,TGTGCCAGCAGCTTGTCCCAGCTCTACGAGCAGTACTTC
TRBV6-2/TRBV6-3,few,.,TRBJ1-5,17,CASAHGTHPAGNQPQHF,TGTGCCAGCGCCCACGGGACACACCCTGCGGGCAATCAGCCCCAGCATTTT
TRBV11-2,many,.,TRBJ2-2,12,CASSSAGGELFF,TGTGCCAGCAGTTCAGCAGGCGGGGAGCTGTTTTTT
TRBV28,few,.,TRBJ2-3,15,CASSLYDSSTDTQYF,TGTGCCAGCAGTTTATATGACAGCAGCACAGATACGCAGTATTTT
TRBV28,many,.,TRBJ2-7,15,CASSLWREWALEQYF,TGTGCCAGCAGTTTATGGAGGGAATGGGCCCTCGAGCAGTACTTC
TRBV7-2,few,TRBD1,TRBJ2-6,17,CASSLRTGDSGANVLTF,TGTGCCAGCAGCTTAAGGACAGGGGACTCTGGGGCCAACGTCCTGACTTTC
TRBV10-3,.,.,TRBJ2-7,15,CAISESRKGSYEQYF,TGTGCCATCAGTGAGTCGAGAAAAGGTAGTTACGAGCAGTACTTC
TRBV20-1,many,.,TRBJ1-2,13,CSASRSANYGYTF,TGCAGCGCGAGCCGTTCAGCTAACTATGGCTACACCTTC
TRBV20-1,many,.,TRBJ2-5,11,CSASLGETQYF,TGCAGTGCTAGTTTAGGAGAGACCCAGTACTTC